This T cell receptor beta chain emerged from a study of long-term antiretroviral therapy in people with HIV. immunoSEQ v3.0 was run at survey level. The assay was immunoSEQ multiplex PCR, and TCRdb's table has in-frame clones only and misses some. Counted here are some 15,000 clones, more than 70% occurring once; the ten biggest clones make up 15% to 25%. This clone was seen a few times. The antigen remains undetermined. The germline V and J ends were trimmed by 2 bases and 3 bases, with 8 bases remaining between them. The CDR3 has 13 amino acids. CDR1 is GTSNPN and CDR2 is SVGIG in the germline V gene (reference sequence). Notes on the study in general: Samples were collected from the mid-2000s to the late 2010s under possibly less effective ART regimens.

The sequence was obtained from a woman aged 40-49 years with HIV. The material was unsorted PBMCs, obtained 0.5 years before starting antiretroviral therapy. The rearrangement joins TRBV30 to TRBJ2-1; D is unresolved. The CDR3 DNA is TGTGCCTGGAGTTTAAATCACTACAATGAGCAGTTCTTC. Its translation: CAWSLNHYNEQFF.